This entry lists 8 T cell receptor beta chains sequenced from one sample in a study of blood T cell repertoires in COVID-19. Sequencing was performed with immunoSEQ multiplex PCR; in TCRdb, only in-frame clones are kept and a portion is missing. The sample lists about 71,000 clones; 70% to 90% were seen once. Sequencing was done on a sample of peripheral blood. All receptors derive from a man aged 45 to 65 with active COVID-19.

The V call is TRBV6-5, the J call TRBJ1-2; 9 nucleotides line up with TRBD1. The V and J ends lost 5 bases and 0 bases, in that order; junction bases with no gene match: 4. In germline, CDR1 is MNHEY, CDR2 SVGAGI. The CDR3 sequence is 15 residues long. Here the CDR3 reads CASSNRDRANYGYTF. DNA for the CDR3: TGTGCCAGCAGTAACCGGGACAGGGCTAACTATGGCTACACCTTC.

The gene calls are TRBV12-3 or TRBV12-4 and TRBJ2-7; D may be TRBD1 (5 bases). This CDR3 contains 13 residues. V was cut by 3 bases and J by 1 base, with 7 bases left in between. The CDR3 sequence: CASSLGLSYEQYF. The CDR3 DNA follows: TGTGCCAGCAGTTTGGGGCTATCCTACGAGCAGTACTTC.

V gene TRBV12-3 or TRBV12-4 combines with J gene TRBJ1-2; 11 bases agree with TRBD1. Trimming cost V 3 bases and J 7 bases; bases outside gene matches: 1. The CDR3 covers 13 residues. The CDR3 DNA is TGTGCCAGCAGTTTTGGACAGGGGGCTGGCTACACCTTC. Translating gives CASSFGQGAGYTF.

This clone is termed medium-sized. This sequence joins TRBV27 and TRBJ2-3; D might be TRBD2 (5 bases). V lost 5 bases and J 2 bases, leaving 14 bases between the germline ends. CDR3 length: 15 amino acids. The germline V gene has CDR1 MNHEY and CDR2 SMNVEV (reference sequence). The CDR3 loop reads CASSPNSGFTDTQYF. Here the CDR3 DNA reads TGTGCCAGCAGTCCTAATTCGGGGTTCACAGATACGCAGTATTTT.

V usage is TRBV7-2 and J usage is TRBJ2-1; possibly TRBD1 for D (5 bases). The germline gives CDR1 SGHTA, CDR2 FQGNSA. The CDR3 contains 15 residues. V lost 6 bases, J lost 1 base, and 13 bases lay in between. DNA for the CDR3: TGTGCCAGCAGTTCCCGCCAGGGTTCCTACAATGAGCAGTTCTTC. Translating it yields CASSSRQGSYNEQFF.

The chain has TRBV5-1 and TRBJ2-7; no firm D call. This CDR3 comprises 15 residues. V was pared by 0 bases and J by 7 bases, with 17 bases between. Germline assignment: CDR1 SGHRS and CDR2 YFSETQ. CDR3: CASSLGQAASREQYF. In DNA, the CDR3 is TGCGCCAGCAGCTTGGGGCAGGCTGCAAGTAGAGAGCAGTACTTC. The complete variable domain, with remaining parts taken from reference TRBV5-1 and TRBJ2-7, reads KAGVTQTPRYLIKTRGQQVTLSCSPISGHRSVSWYQQTPGQGLQFLFEYFSETQRNKGNFPGRFSGRQFSNSRSEMNVSTLELGDSALYLCASSLGQAASREQYFGPGTRLTVT.

The chain employs TRBV27 and TRBJ2-5; 9 bases fit TRBD1. Germline CDR1 and CDR2: MNHEY and SMNVEV (reference sequence). V lost 7 bases to trimming and J lost 5 bases; unmatched junction nucleotides: 17. This CDR3 spans 17 amino acids. Here the CDR3 DNA reads TGTGCCAGCACCCCGAAAGCAGTAGACAGGGGGTGGGAGACCCAGTACTTC. This gives the protein CASTPKAVDRGWETQYF.

The chain combines TRBV28 with TRBJ2-5, with 7 nucleotides matching TRBD1. V lost 3 bases to trimming and J lost 1 base; unmatched junction nucleotides: 5. Germline V gene sequence: CDR1 MDHEN, CDR2 SYDVKM. The CDR3 totals 15 residues. In DNA, the CDR3 is TGTGCCAGCAGTTTTTCGTCAGGGGGCCAAGAGACCCAGTACTTC. It is translated as CASSFSSGGQETQYF.